These 9 T cell receptor beta chains came from one sample sequenced in a study of shared clonotypes between healthy human individuals. Measured with immunoSEQ multiplex PCR; TCRdb has only the in-frame clones, and not every one. Seen here are approximately 840,000 clones, 90% to 97% observed once, and the top ten hold over 0.2%. Naivety among CD8 cells was defined by CD45RO negativity and positive CCR7 selection, thereby excluding terminally differentiated effector memory CD45RA+ cells. The sequenced sample was naive CD8+ T cells sorted from blood. All receptors derive from a man aged 25 to 45 in good health.

J is TRBJ2-7 and V is TRBV5-6, with D maybe TRBD1 (6 bases). Between the trimmed V and J ends, which lost 4 bases and 0 bases, there was a span of 17 bases. The CDR3 covers 16 residues. Germline V gene data show CDR1 as SGHDT and CDR2 as YYEEEE. CDR3 loop: CASSPISDRRSYEQYF. CDR3 bases: TGTGCCAGCAGCCCCATTTCGGACAGACGCTCCTACGAGCAGTACTTC.

The rearrangement links TRBV27 to TRBJ2-7; D tentatively reads TRBD1 or TRBD2 (5 bases each). CDR1 is MNHEY and CDR2 is SMNVEV in the germline V gene (reference sequence). The CDR3 runs to 14 residues. The V gene lost 3 bases and the J gene lost 0 bases, with 9 bases spanning the gap. The CDR3 region is CASSFKGSSYEQYF. DNA of the CDR3: TGTGCCAGCAGTTTTAAGGGGAGCTCCTACGAGCAGTACTTC.

Regarding this clone: This CDR3 is also generated by other DNA sequences in the sample. V is TRBV4-2 and J is TRBJ2-2; D uncertain. CDR3 size: 12 residues. Germline CDR1 and CDR2: LGHNA and YNFKEQ. V was pared by 3 bases and J by 5 bases, with 4 bases between. CDR3 amino acids: CASSQGTGELFF. The DNA of the CDR3 is TGTGCCAGCAGCCAGGGAACCGGGGAGCTGTTTTTT.

This clone has a single count. The genes are TRBV6-5 and TRBJ2-7; D unclear. CDR1 MNHEY and CDR2 SVGAGI come from the germline V gene. This CDR3 comprises 14 residues. V shed 3 bases and J shed 0 bases, with 9 bases lying between them. For the CDR3, the DNA is TGTGCCAGCAGTTATGCCCGGGTCTCCTACGAGCAGTACTTC. It translates to CASSYARVSYEQYF.

The rearrangement links TRBV7-8 to TRBJ2-7; 7 bases match TRBD1. This CDR3 contains 15 residues. V shed 1 base and J 3 bases; nucleotides not matched to a gene: 6. From germline, CDR1 is SGHVS and CDR2 FQNEAQ. CDR3 residues: CASSLEGTENYEQYF. The DNA of the CDR3 is TGTGCCAGCAGCTTAGAAGGGACAGAAAACTACGAGCAGTACTTC.

The chain uses TRBV7-9 and TRBJ2-1; D not resolved. V was shortened by 3 bases and J by 3 bases, with 12 bases between the two germline ends. Per germline, CDR1 SEHNR and CDR2 FQNEAQ (reference sequence). The CDR3 has 15 amino acids. Written as DNA, the CDR3 is TGTGCCAGCAGCTTGAGGCGGTACAACTACAATGAGCAGTTCTTC. Translated: CASSLRRYNYNEQFF.

This clone came up once. This chain links TRBV28 with TRBJ2-1; D is uncertain. The CDR3 covers 13 residues. V was cut by 2 bases and J by 3 bases, with 5 bases left in between. Germline lookup yields CDR1 MDHEN and CDR2 SYDVKM. This CDR3 is CASSLTVYNEQFF. In DNA, the CDR3 is TGTGCCAGCAGTTTAACCGTCTACAATGAGCAGTTCTTC.

This chain uses TRBV2 with TRBJ2-7; D is undetermined. This CDR3 region has 12 residues. The ends were cut back, 9 bases at V and 3 bases at J, with 12 bases in the middle. Germline CDR1 is SNHLY and CDR2 is FYNNEI. In nucleotides, the CDR3 is TGTGCCAGTGAATTCCTTCTCTACGAGCAGTACTTC. It is translated as CASEFLLYEQYF.

The chain has TRBV25-1 and TRBJ2-7; D is uncertain. Trimming removed 1 base at V and 6 bases at J, with 10 bases between. CDR1 is MGHDK and CDR2 is SYGVNS in the germline V gene. The CDR3 totals 13 residues. The CDR3 spells CASSESNGVEQYF. The DNA for the CDR3 is TGTGCCAGCAGTGAATCTAATGGTGTCGAGCAGTACTTC.